This entry lists 5 T cell receptor beta chains sequenced from one sample in a study of shared clonotypes between healthy human individuals. Naive CD8 cells comprised CD45RO-negative, CCR7-positively selected cells, excluding terminally differentiated effector memory CD45RA+ cells. Some clones are missing from TCRdb's copy, which holds only in-frame ones; the method was immunoSEQ multiplex PCR. The sample yields roughly 810,000 clones, 90% to 98% seen once. The specimen was naive CD8+ T cells sorted from blood. The origin of the receptors is a man aged 25-45 years in good health.

The chain links TRBV21-1 to TRBJ1-4. TRBV21-1 is designated a pseudogene. CDR3 length: 15 residues. The CDR3 is CASSPRGATNEKLFF. CDR3 in DNA: TGTGCCAGCAGCCCAAGGGGAGCAACTAATGAAAAACTGTTTTTT.

The V gene is TRBV6-5, the J gene TRBJ2-7; TRBD1 matches at 11 bases. Looked up from germline, CDR1 is MNHEY and CDR2 is SVGAGI. V was clipped by 0 bases and J by 5 bases; unmatched bases: 3. The CDR3 extends over 15 amino acids. The CDR3 sequence: CASSYSPGQGDEQYF. CDR3 coding DNA: TGTGCCAGCAGTTACTCACCGGGACAGGGGGACGAGCAGTACTTC.

CDR3 residues: CASSLSGGNYNEQFF. The CDR3 nucleotides read TGTGCCAGCAGTTTATCGGGGGGGAACTACAATGAGCAGTTCTTC. The chain carries TRBV27 and TRBJ2-1; 7 bases are a match to TRBD2. The CDR3 sequence is 15 residues long. Looked up from germline, CDR1 is MNHEY and CDR2 is SMNVEV (reference sequence). V gave up 0 bases and J gave up 3 bases; unmatched junction bases: 2.

This chain links TRBV29-1 with TRBJ1-1; a weak D match, TRBD1 (5 bases). Trimming left V 8 bases short and J 0 bases short, with 13 bases between. The germline gives CDR1 SQVTM, CDR2 ANQGSEA. The CDR3 has 13 amino acids. The CDR3: CSLLTDMNTEAFF. Written as DNA, the CDR3 is TGCAGCCTCCTGACAGACATGAACACTGAAGCTTTCTTT.

The J gene is TRBJ2-5, the V gene TRBV2, with D possibly being TRBD1 (6 bases). Germline values: CDR1 SNHLY, CDR2 FYNNEI. The CDR3 consists of 12 residues. Trimming shortened V by 10 bases and J by 5 bases, and 14 bases separated the two germline ends. For the CDR3, the DNA is TGTGCCATCATTGACAGGCGCGAGACCCAGTACTTC. This translates into CAIIDRRETQYF.